These 19 T cell receptor beta chains came from one sample sequenced in a study of memory CD4+ T cells and cytomegalovirus serostatus. Sequencing used immunoSEQ multiplex PCR; TCRdb keeps in-frame clones, though not all of them. The profile shows just under 95,000 clones, about 80% of them singletons. The sort gate was single viable CD3+CD4+CD8-CD45RO+ cells for memory CD4+ T cells. Source material: memory CD4+ T cells from blood. These TCRs come from an adult in good health and CMV-seropositive.

CDR3 sequence: CASSYTGTGHRNEQYF. As DNA, the CDR3 is TGTGCCAGCAGTTACACGGGGACAGGGCATCGTAACGAGCAGTACTTC. The V gene is TRBV6-6, the J gene TRBJ2-5; 9 bases match TRBD1. The closer fit of TRBJ2-7 to the DNA end suggests the J call may be wrong. Germline loops: CDR1 MNHNY, CDR2 SVGAGI (reference sequence). This CDR3 is built from 16 residues.

The V and J genes are TRBV2 and TRBJ2-1; 9 nucleotides line up with TRBD2. J was trimmed by 3 bases and V by 5 bases; bases with no gene match: 5. Per germline, CDR1 SNHLY and CDR2 FYNNEI. The CDR3 length is 15 residues. The CDR3 nucleotides read TGTGCCAGCAGTTTAGCGGGAGCCAACTACAATGAGCAGTTCTTC. It encodes CASSLAGANYNEQFF.

The chain recombines TRBV27 with TRBJ2-3; 9 positions match TRBD2. Germline V CDR1 and CDR2: MNHEY, SMNVEV (reference sequence). The CDR3 covers 14 residues. The ends lost 5 bases at V and 9 bases at J; junction bases unmatched: 9. DNA of the CDR3: TGTGCCAGCAGTCAGACCGGGACTAGCCCCACGCAGTATTTT. This sequence encodes CASSQTGTSPTQYF.

The V gene is TRBV5-1, the J gene TRBJ1-2; tentative D call: TRBD1 (5 bases). The CDR3 runs to 14 residues. The V end was cut by 0 bases, the J end by 3 bases, with 9 bases between. CDR1 and CDR2 from the germline V gene are SGHRS and YFSETQ. CDR3 loop: CASSLGGADYGYTF. The CDR3 nucleotides are TGCGCCAGCAGCTTGGGGGGCGCCGACTATGGCTACACCTTC.

This clone has just a few counts. The CDR3 spells CSLSWGDEAFF. The CDR3 DNA is TGCAGCCTCTCGTGGGGTGATGAAGCTTTCTTT. The chain is built from TRBV29-1 and TRBJ1-1, with D unresolved. CDR1 and CDR2 from the germline V gene are SQVTM and ANQGSEA. This CDR3 is built from 11 residues. Trimming removed 8 bases at V and 7 bases at J, with 14 bases between.

This clone was recorded once. The chain joins TRBV5-6 to TRBJ1-2; D ambiguous. With 2 bases removed from V and 6 bases from J, the gap between germline ends came to 11 bases. From germline, CDR1 is SGHDT and CDR2 YYEEEE. The CDR3 has 13 amino acids. CDR3 sequence reads: CASSFAGRDGYTF. The CDR3 coding sequence is TGTGCCAGCAGCTTCGCGGGTAGGGATGGCTACACCTTC.

This clone was counted between two and nine times. This chain connects TRBV6-1 to TRBJ1-2; D is unresolved. Trimming cost V 2 bases and J 4 bases, with 11 bases left between them. The CDR3 is made up of 14 amino acids. Germline assignment: CDR1 MNHNS and CDR2 SASEGT. The CDR3 reads CASSEPPSVYGYTF. For the CDR3, the DNA is TGTGCCAGCAGTGAACCCCCTTCAGTCTATGGCTACACCTTC.

This clone has only one observation. The chain carries TRBV19 and TRBJ2-1; the D call may be TRBD1 or TRBD2 (5 bases each). The CDR3 loop spans 14 amino acids. In germline, CDR1 is LNHDA, CDR2 SQIVND (reference sequence). V lost 3 bases and J lost 8, with 14 bases in between. The CDR3 spells CASSISGTWDEQFF. In DNA form, the CDR3 reads TGTGCCAGTAGTATTTCCGGGACCTGGGATGAGCAGTTCTTC.

The chain links TRBV10-3 to TRBJ2-3, with TRBD1 identical over 8 bases. Germline-derived CDR1 and CDR2 are ENHRY and SYGVKD. The junction had 8 bases not matched to a gene; V was cut back by 8 bases and J by 4 bases. The CDR3 sequence is 14 residues long. CDR3 region: CAIEQGEAADTQYF. CDR3 nucleotide sequence: TGTGCCATCGAACAGGGGGAGGCCGCAGATACGCAGTATTTT.

The chain has TRBV5-4 and TRBJ1-2; weak D call: TRBD1 (6 bases). Germline CDR1 and CDR2: SGHNT and YYREEE (reference sequence). The CDR3 runs to 14 residues. Between the trimmed V and J ends, which lost 4 bases and 4 bases, there was a span of 14 bases. CDR3 sequence reads: CASSLAGARYGYTF. The CDR3 DNA is TGTGCCAGCAGCCTCGCAGGGGCCCGCTATGGCTACACCTTC.

This chain joins TRBV7-8 and TRBJ1-1; D uncertain. Germline assignment: CDR1 SGHVS and CDR2 FQNEAQ. V shed 5 bases and J shed 3 bases, with 16 bases lying between them. The CDR3 consists of 15 residues. CDR3 bases: TGTGCCAGCAGCGAAGACGCCCGGGGATACACTGAAGCTTTCTTT. Translation: CASSEDARGYTEAFF.

The J gene is TRBJ2-3, the V gene TRBV6-6; D is unclear. This CDR3 comprises 12 residues. Germline values: CDR1 MNHNY, CDR2 SVGAGI (reference sequence). V was shortened by 4 bases and J by 4 bases, with 6 bases between the two germline ends. For the CDR3, the DNA is TGTGCCAGCAGTTTTAGGTCAGATACGCAGTATTTT. This codes for CASSFRSDTQYF.

The chain links TRBV27 to TRBJ2-7; tentative D call: TRBD1 (6 bases). This CDR3 is built from 16 residues. From germline, CDR1 is MNHEY and CDR2 SMNVEV (reference sequence). V was clipped by 3 bases and J by 6 bases, with 21 bases between them. CDR3 protein: CASSFWADGDTGEQYF. As DNA, the CDR3 is TGTGCCAGCAGTTTTTGGGCAGATGGGGACACGGGCGAGCAGTACTTC.

The rearrangement joins TRBV5-1 to TRBJ1-3, with D unclear. Trimming left V 0 bases short and J 1 base short, with 17 bases between. The CDR3 contains 18 residues. The germline V gene encodes CDR1 SGHRS and CDR2 YFSETQ. The CDR3 coding sequence is TGCGCCAGCAGCTTGGAGGGAGGAACTGCGACTTCTGGAAACACCATATATTTT. It specifies CASSLEGGTATSGNTIYF.

The chain uses TRBV7-2 and TRBJ2-7; possibly TRBD1 or TRBD2 for D (5 bases each). Germline V CDR1 and CDR2: SGHTA, FQGNSA. V shed 5 bases and J shed 0 bases, with 14 bases lying between them. The CDR3 is made up of 15 amino acids. CDR3 loop: CASSPGVGTSYEQYF. The CDR3, as DNA: TGTGCCAGCAGCCCCGGGGTAGGGACCTCCTACGAGCAGTACTTC.

V and J are TRBV5-1 and TRBJ2-2; D perhaps matches TRBD1 (6 bases). Germline CDR1 is SGHRS and CDR2 is YFSETQ. The CDR3 length is 14 residues. The V end lost 2 bases, the J end lost 5 bases, and 10 bases lay between the germline ends. This chain's CDR3 is CASSFFTGTGELFF. The DNA of the CDR3 is TGCGCCAGCAGCTTTTTTACAGGGACCGGGGAGCTGTTTTTT.

The chain couples TRBV9 to TRBJ2-2; the match to TRBD1 covers 11 bases. CDR1 and CDR2 (germline): SGDLS, YYNGEE. CDR3 length equals 15 residues. The junction had 4 bases not matched to a gene; V was cut back by 4 bases and J by 5 bases. The DNA of the CDR3 is TGTGCCAGCAGCCCTGGACAGGGGGCAACCGGGGAGCTGTTTTTT. Amino acids: CASSPGQGATGELFF.

V usage is TRBV5-4 and J usage is TRBJ1-1, with TRBD1 as a possible D gene (6 bases). Germline V lookup: CDR1 SGHNT, CDR2 YYREEE (reference sequence). The length of the CDR3 is 16 residues. V was cut by 4 bases and J by 1 base, with 17 bases left in between. The CDR3 DNA reads as TGTGCCAGCAGCCCGGGGGGCGGAAATGCGAACACTGAAGCTTTCTTT. This gives the protein CASSPGGGNANTEAFF.

V is TRBV6-4 and J is TRBJ1-2, with TRBD1 identical over 9 bases. The V segment lost 2 bases and the J segment 6 bases; nucleotides outside the gene matches: 1. Germline-derived CDR1 and CDR2 are MRHNA and SNTAGT. The CDR3 loop spans 13 amino acids. CDR3 region: CASSDGTGNGYTF. The CDR3 coding sequence is TGTGCCAGCAGTGACGGGACAGGGAATGGCTACACCTTC.